These 18 T cell receptor beta chains were sequenced from one sample in a study of post-analysis software for immune sequencing data. Notes on the study in general: Patients carried roughly 5 TRBV segments more frequently than controls did, and TRBV5-6, TRBV5-1 and TRBV20-1 were among them.

What these receptors recognize is not known. TCR beta libraries were prepared from cDNA with unique molecular identifiers. TCRdb called the PCR reads again in MiXCR, with one record for every CDR3 protein. Here the sample spans about 760,000 distinct CDR3 sequences, roughly 27% being singletons. Sequencing input: blood. The receptor source for this set is a girl between 10 and 17 years old with multiple sclerosis.

J is TRBJ2-1 and V is TRBV27, with D possibly being TRBD1 or TRBD2 (5 bases each). CDR3 length: 15 amino acids. CDR1 is MNHEY and CDR2 is SMNVEV in the germline V gene (reference sequence). Deletions cut 8 bases from V and 4 bases from J, with 18 bases between. This CDR3 reads CASGPRGRSYNEQFF. CDR3 DNA: TGTGCCAGCGGCCCACGGGGACGGAGTTACAATGAGCAGTTCTTC.

This clonotype was seen more than once but under ten times. The J gene is TRBJ1-5, the V gene TRBV20-1; the D gene is possibly TRBD1 (6 bases). V shed 2 bases and J shed 0 bases, with 17 bases lying between them. Germline values: CDR1 DFQATT, CDR2 SNEGSKA (reference sequence). CDR3 length equals 17 residues. The CDR3 sequence: CSARRQGPFLSNQPQHF. The CDR3, as DNA: TGCAGTGCTAGACGCCAGGGGCCCTTCCTTAGCAATCAGCCCCAGCATTTT.

V usage is TRBV6-6 and J usage is TRBJ2-1; 10 bases match TRBD2. The trim removed 8 bases at V and 1 base at J, leaving 2 bases unmatched. Germline assignment: CDR1 MNHNY and CDR2 SVGAGI (reference sequence). CDR3 length: 14 residues. For the CDR3, the DNA is TGTGCCAGCGGAGCGGGGGGGTCCTACAATGAGCAGTTCTTC. Amino acid sequence: CASGAGGSYNEQFF.

This clonotype appeared a few times. The chain recombines TRBV7-2 with TRBJ2-4; possibly TRBD1 for D (7 bases). The J call may be incorrect, as the DNA end agrees better with TRBJ2-5. This CDR3 spans 15 amino acids. The germline gives CDR1 SGHTA, CDR2 FQGNSA. As DNA, the CDR3 is TGTGCCAGCAGCCCAGTCCAGGGGGGCCAAGAGACCCAGTACTTC. Residues: CASSPVQGGQETQYF.

This clonotype was counted a few times. This rearrangement joins TRBV6-4 to TRBJ2-2; TRBD2 matches 8 bases. Germline values: CDR1 MRHNA, CDR2 SNTAGT. With 2 bases clipped from V and 6 bases from J, the junction kept 8 bases outside the gene matches. The CDR3 spans 16 residues. CDR3 bases: TGTGCCAGCAGTGACCCGGTCGCGGGAGGCTCCGGGGAGCTGTTTTTT. Protein sequence: CASSDPVAGGSGELFF.

The rearrangement joins TRBV20-1 to TRBJ2-7; 9 bases match TRBD2. From germline, CDR1 is DFQATT and CDR2 SNEGSKA (reference sequence). The V segment lost 6 bases and the J segment 3 bases; nucleotides outside the gene matches: 6. The CDR3 length is 13 residues. Here the CDR3 DNA reads TGCAGTGCACAAGGACTAGCGAACTACGAGCAGTACTTC. Protein sequence: CSAQGLANYEQYF.

This rearrangement joins TRBV6-5 to TRBJ2-1; possibly TRBD1 for D (5 bases). CDR1 MNHEY and CDR2 SVGAGI come from the germline V gene. CDR3 size: 14 residues. Trimming left V 5 bases short and J 5 bases short, with 13 bases between. The CDR3 sequence: CASSQSWTHNEQFF. DNA for the CDR3: TGTGCCAGCAGTCAGTCTTGGACACACAATGAGCAGTTCTTC.

The chain uses TRBV12-3 or TRBV12-4 and TRBJ1-2; TRBD1 aligns across 7 bases. The CDR3 runs to 15 residues. Losses at the gene ends were 6 bases for V and 5 bases for J; bases not matched to a gene: 12. As DNA, the CDR3 is TGTGCCAGCAGCCATGATAGGGGACAGCGATATGGCTACACCTTC. It translates to CASSHDRGQRYGYTF.

This chain uses TRBV10-3 with TRBJ2-1, with a tentative D call TRBD2 (6 bases). Germline V gene lookup returns CDR1 ENHRY and CDR2 SYGVKD. The CDR3 consists of 15 residues. Trimming stripped 10 bases from V and 1 base from J, with 17 bases between. Here the CDR3 reads CATEPGGPSYNEQFF. In nucleotides, the CDR3 is TGTGCCACCGAACCTGGAGGGCCTTCCTACAATGAGCAGTTCTTC.

The table lists this clonotype with a few counts. The chain couples TRBV5-1 to TRBJ2-3, with TRBD1 matching 10 bases. The germline gives CDR1 SGHRS, CDR2 YFSETQ. Trimming at V came to 4 bases and at J to 4 bases, leaving 9 bases not matched to a gene. CDR3 size: 16 residues. The CDR3, as DNA: TGCGCCAGCAGCACAAACCGGGACAGGGGCTCAGATACGCAGTATTTT. Its protein product is CASSTNRDRGSDTQYF.

This rearrangement joins TRBV7-8 to TRBJ2-1, with TRBD2 identical over 8 bases. Germline trimming cut 5 bases from V and 6 bases from J; bases unmatched to any gene: 9. The CDR3 contains 15 residues. Germline CDR1 and CDR2: SGHVS and FQNEAQ. CDR3: CASSIREGLSNEQFF. CDR3 nucleotides: TGTGCCAGCAGCATACGGGAGGGCCTTAGCAATGAGCAGTTCTTC. The whole variable domain, remainder taken from reference TRBV7-8 and TRBJ2-1, is GAGVSQSPRYKVAKRGQDVALRCDPISGHVSLFWYQQALGQGPEFLTYFQNEAQLDKSGLPSDRFFAERPEGSVSTLKIQRTQQEDSAVYLCASSIREGLSNEQFFGPGTRLTVL.

The sample holds a few counts of this clonotype. This chain links TRBV15 with TRBJ2-1; TRBD1 aligns across 10 bases. V was pared by 2 bases and J by 8 bases, with 6 bases of the junction left unmatched. The CDR3 runs to 15 residues. CDR1 LNHNV and CDR2 YYDKDF come from the germline V gene (reference sequence). CDR3: CATSRTWTGGDEQFF. As DNA, the CDR3 is TGTGCCACCAGCAGAACTTGGACAGGGGGGGATGAGCAGTTCTTC.

As regards this clonotype: The junction shows a germline mismatch at one end, possibly a read error. The V call is TRBV11-2, the J call TRBJ2-5; TRBD2 is a possible D gene (5 bases). The DNA matches TRBJ2-7 better at its end, which makes the J call doubtful. The length of the CDR3 is 15 residues. Germline CDR1 reads SGHAT; CDR2 reads FQNNGV. The CDR3: CTSSTSTWHGSEQYF. The CDR3 region has the DNA TGTACCAGCAGCACGAGCACATGGCATGGGAGCGAGCAGTACTTC.

The V call is TRBV4-3, the J call TRBJ2-1; D gene uncertain. Trimming left V 4 bases short and J 4 bases short, with 11 bases between. The germline V gene encodes CDR1 LGHNA and CDR2 YSLEER. This CDR3 has 14 residues. CDR3 bases: TGCGCCAGCAGCCCAGCCCGAATTTACAATGAGCAGTTCTTC. Its translation is CASSPARIYNEQFF.

There are a few counts of this clonotype. The V gene is TRBV6-2 or TRBV6-3, the J gene TRBJ1-2, with TRBD1 identical over 8 bases. Germline V gene lookup returns CDR1 MNHEY and CDR2 SVGEGT. There are 13 residues in the CDR3. V gave up 2 bases and J gave up 4 bases; unmatched junction bases: 0. The chain's CDR3 is CASSYQGAYGYTF. The CDR3 coding sequence is TGTGCCAGCAGTTACCAGGGGGCCTATGGCTACACCTTC.

The chain uses TRBV20-1 and TRBJ2-2; 14 bases map to TRBD2. CDR3 length: 16 amino acids. The trim removed 3 bases at V and 5 bases at J, leaving 5 bases unmatched. CDR1 is DFQATT and CDR2 is SNEGSKA in the germline V gene (reference sequence). The CDR3 sequence is CSASNRTSGRTGELFF. CDR3 DNA: TGCAGTGCTAGTAACCGGACTAGCGGGAGGACCGGGGAGCTGTTTTTT.

This clonotype was counted only a few times. V gene TRBV10-3 combines with J gene TRBJ1-2; 7 bases agree with TRBD1. CDR3 length: 12 amino acids. V shed 2 bases and J 8 bases; nucleotides not matched to a gene: 2. Germline V gives CDR1 ENHRY, CDR2 SYGVKD. The CDR3 reads CAISEPDRGYTF. The DNA of the CDR3 is TGTGCCATCAGTGAGCCGGACAGGGGCTACACCTTC.

This clonotype was observed a few times. The chain has TRBV20-1 and TRBJ1-4, with TRBD1 as a possible D gene (6 bases). Per the germline V gene, CDR1 is DFQATT and CDR2 is SNEGSKA (reference sequence). V shed 1 base and J shed 6 bases, with 15 bases lying between them. The CDR3 consists of 15 residues. The CDR3: CSARGGAALDEKLFF. The CDR3, as DNA: TGCAGTGCTAGAGGGGGGGCAGCTCTCGATGAAAAACTGTTTTTT.